The 9 T cell receptor beta chains given below trace back to one sample, sequenced in a study of blood T cell repertoires in COVID-19. The method was immunoSEQ multiplex PCR; TCRdb's version includes in-frame clones alone and lacks a portion of them. The table shows approximately 300,000 clones, with 70% to 90% occurring only once. Sequenced sample: peripheral blood. These receptors were obtained from a woman in her forties or fifties with active or convalescent COVID-19.

The chain couples TRBV19 to TRBJ1-5, with TRBD1 as a possible D gene (5 bases). The ends were cut back, 11 bases at V and 3 bases at J, with 17 bases in the middle. The germline V gene encodes CDR1 LNHDA and CDR2 SQIVND (reference sequence). There are 14 residues in the CDR3. The CDR3, as DNA: TGTGCCCCCATTGAGGCAGGGATCAATCAGCCCCAGCATTTT. It translates to CAPIEAGINQPQHF.

This clone was counted only a few times. The chain is built from TRBV14 and TRBJ2-5; maybe TRBD2 (6 bases). CDR1 is SGHDN and CDR2 is FVKESK in the germline V gene. The CDR3 is 15 amino acids. Trimming cost V 1 base and J 4 bases, with 13 bases left between them. The CDR3 DNA reads TGTGCCAGCAGCCAAGGAACTAGCCCCTTAGAGACCCAGTACTTC. It yields the protein CASSQGTSPLETQYF.

The chain links TRBV29-1 to TRBJ1-1, with a tentative D call TRBD1 (5 bases). The CDR3 is 13 amino acids. Trimming pared 3 bases from V and 4 bases from J, leaving 12 bases between. Germline assignment: CDR1 SQVTM and CDR2 ANQGSEA. CDR3 sequence: CSVEQGSGTEAFF. In nucleotides, the CDR3 is TGCAGCGTTGAGCAGGGATCGGGCACTGAAGCTTTCTTT.

The chain couples TRBV11-2 to TRBJ2-7, with D perhaps matching TRBD2 (6 bases). CDR1 is SGHAT, CDR2 FQNNGV, per germline. V was clipped by 0 bases and J by 7 bases, with 16 bases between them. CDR3 length: 15 amino acids. The CDR3 spells CASSLDRWASGEQYF. As DNA, the CDR3 is TGTGCCAGCAGCTTAGATAGGTGGGCGAGCGGGGAGCAGTACTTC.

The J gene is TRBJ1-2, the V gene TRBV6-5; D perhaps matches TRBD1 (6 bases). Germline CDR1 reads MNHEY; CDR2 reads SVGAGI. The CDR3 loop spans 13 amino acids. V dropped 2 bases and J dropped 8 bases, with 12 bases sitting between them. The CDR3 sequence: CASSYRGGRGYTF. DNA for the CDR3: TGTGCCAGCAGTTACCGGGGGGGCCGAGGCTACACCTTC.

Concerning this clone: The junction shows a germline mismatch at one end, possibly a read error. The chain joins TRBV18 to TRBJ1-2; D uncertain. Germline V gives CDR1 KGHSH, CDR2 LQKENI. The CDR3 consists of 12 residues. The CDR3 nucleotides are TGTGCCAGCTCAGCACCCATCTATGGCTACACCTTC. Amino acids: CASSAPIYGYTF.

V gene TRBV25-1 combines with J gene TRBJ1-4; D gene ambiguous. The germline V gene has CDR1 MGHDK and CDR2 SYGVNS. The CDR3 extends over 16 amino acids. V lost 3 bases, J lost 2 bases, and 13 bases lay in between. CDR3 amino acids: CASSDYGGRTNEKLFF. CDR3 in DNA: TGTGCCAGCAGTGATTACGGAGGACGCACTAATGAAAAACTGTTTTTT.

The chain recombines TRBV18 with TRBJ1-1; 8 nucleotides line up with TRBD1. Per the germline V gene, CDR1 is KGHSH and CDR2 is LQKENI. The CDR3 consists of 15 residues. V shed 3 bases and J 2 bases; nucleotides not matched to a gene: 5. CDR3 residues: CASSPPSGGNTEAFF. The CDR3 nucleotides are TGTGCCAGCTCACCCCCGTCAGGGGGCAACACTGAAGCTTTCTTT.

The genes are TRBV18 and TRBJ2-1, with 8 bases matching TRBD1. The CDR3 runs to 16 residues. V was pared by 8 bases and J by 6 bases, with 15 bases of the junction left unmatched. Germline CDR1 is KGHSH and CDR2 is LQKENI. This CDR3 is CASGLMNDRGPNEQFF. CDR3 in DNA: TGTGCCAGCGGACTAATGAACGACAGGGGACCCAATGAGCAGTTCTTC.